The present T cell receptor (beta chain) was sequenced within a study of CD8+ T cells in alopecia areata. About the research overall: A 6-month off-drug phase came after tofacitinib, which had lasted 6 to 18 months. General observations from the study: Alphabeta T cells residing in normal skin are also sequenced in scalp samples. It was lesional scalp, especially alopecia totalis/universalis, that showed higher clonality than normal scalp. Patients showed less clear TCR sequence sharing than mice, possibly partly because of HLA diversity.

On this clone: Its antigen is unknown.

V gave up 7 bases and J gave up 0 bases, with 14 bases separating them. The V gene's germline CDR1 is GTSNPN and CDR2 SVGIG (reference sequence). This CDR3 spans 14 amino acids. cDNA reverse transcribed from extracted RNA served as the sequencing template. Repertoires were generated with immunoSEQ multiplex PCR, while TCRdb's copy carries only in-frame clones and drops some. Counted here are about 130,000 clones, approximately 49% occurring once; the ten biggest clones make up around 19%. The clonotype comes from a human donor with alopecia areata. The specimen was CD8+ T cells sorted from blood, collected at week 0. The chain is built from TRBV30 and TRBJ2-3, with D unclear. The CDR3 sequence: CASSMLRSTDTQYF. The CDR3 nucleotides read TGTGCCTCCTCTATGTTGCGAAGCACAGATACGCAGTATTTT.